Following are 14 T cell receptor beta chains from one sample sequenced in a study of T-cell memory formation after mild COVID-19. TCRdb analysed the 5' RACE reads with MiXCR anew, one entry per CDR3 protein. The sample consists of about 560,000 distinct CDR3 sequences, 20% to 25% of them appearing once. The sequenced sample was PBMCs or a T cell subset sorted from them (not recorded which). These receptors were collected from an adult woman who had mild COVID-19 (a few samples of this study predate the infection). Cell type and time point are not known.

The V and J genes are TRBV19 and TRBJ1-1, with D unclear. The CDR3 has 17 amino acids. V was shortened by 1 base and J by 0 bases, with 15 bases between the two germline ends. Germline lookup yields CDR1 LNHDA and CDR2 SQIVND (reference sequence). Written as DNA, the CDR3 is TGTGCCAGTAGTATAGGTCTTGGTAGGGCCCTGAACACTGAAGCTTTCTTT. Translating it yields CASSIGLGRALNTEAFF.

This clonotype was picked up many times. J is TRBJ2-1 and V is TRBV5-1; tentative D call: TRBD1 (6 bases). This CDR3 has 13 amino acids. Trimming pared 0 bases from V and 6 bases from J, leaving 7 bases between. CDR1 is SGHRS, CDR2 YFSETQ, per germline. CDR3 amino acids: CASSLARGNEQFF. CDR3 nucleotides: TGCGCCAGCAGCTTGGCCAGGGGCAATGAGCAGTTCTTC.

Many counts were recorded for this clonotype. This rearrangement joins TRBV3-1 to TRBJ2-3, with D possibly TRBD2 on 6 matching bases. CDR1 and CDR2 (germline): LGHDT, YNNKEL (reference sequence). The CDR3 sequence is 14 residues long. The V end lost 7 bases, the J end lost 3 bases, and 14 bases lay between the germline ends. The CDR3 nucleotides read TGTGCCAGCAAAACCGACAGCGGGACAGATACGCAGTATTTT. Its translation is CASKTDSGTDTQYF.

This chain links TRBV24-1 with TRBJ1-2, with 7 bases lining up with TRBD1. CDR3 length: 14 amino acids. Trimming removed 5 bases from V and 1 base from J; junction bases left unmatched: 3. Germline V gene sequence: CDR1 KGHDR, CDR2 SFDVKD. CDR3 amino acids: CATSAGGDNYGYTF. The CDR3 DNA reads TGTGCCACCAGTGCAGGGGGGGATAACTATGGCTACACCTTC.

This clonotype was counted only a few times. In nucleotides, the CDR3 is TGTGCCAGCAGTTTTTCTGGACAGGGAGCTAACTATGGCTACACCTTC. This codes for CASSFSGQGANYGYTF. The chain has TRBV12-3 or TRBV12-4 and TRBJ1-2; 8 nucleotides align to TRBD1. V lost 3 bases and J lost 0; bases outside the gene matches: 6. The CDR3 has 16 residues.

This chain links TRBV2 with TRBJ2-3; perhaps TRBD2 as D (6 bases). V was trimmed by 3 bases and J by 4 bases, leaving 11 bases between them. Per the germline V gene, CDR1 is SNHLY and CDR2 is FYNNEI. The CDR3 runs to 14 residues. The CDR3 region has the DNA TGTGCCAGCAGTGACGTCGGGAGCTCAGATACGCAGTATTTT. Translating it yields CASSDVGSSDTQYF.

The table lists this clonotype with a few counts. CDR3 bases: TGTGCCAGCAGTTACTCGTGGGGGGGCAATCAGCCCCAGCATTTT. Translating it yields CASSYSWGGNQPQHF. This chain uses TRBV6-6 with TRBJ1-5, with TRBD1 as a possible D gene (5 bases). Germline CDR1 is MNHNY and CDR2 is SVGAGI (reference sequence). The CDR3 runs 15 residues. Trimming stripped 0 bases from V and 2 bases from J, with 8 bases between.

The rearrangement joins TRBV30 to TRBJ2-7, with D possibly being TRBD2 (5 bases). The CDR3 has 12 amino acids. V was pared by 5 bases and J by 3 bases, with 11 bases between. CDR1 is GTSNPN and CDR2 is SVGIG in the germline V gene (reference sequence). The CDR3 bases are TGTGCCTGGGGTAGGACTGGCTACGAGCAGTACTTC. This sequence encodes CAWGRTGYEQYF.

This clonotype was picked up a small number of times. The chain recombines TRBV15 with TRBJ2-5, with 11 bases fitting TRBD2. This CDR3 is built from 18 residues. V lost 4 bases and J lost 2; bases outside the gene matches: 12. Germline CDR1 is LNHNV and CDR2 is YYDKDF (reference sequence). In DNA, the CDR3 is TGTGCCACCAGCACGCCGATACTAGCGGGGGCACCTCAAGAGACCCAGTACTTC. It is translated as CATSTPILAGAPQETQYF.

This clonotype was counted between two and nine times. The chain employs TRBV11-2 and TRBJ2-1; tentatively, D is TRBD1 or TRBD2 (5 bases each). The CDR3 sequence is 15 residues long. Germline V CDR1 and CDR2: SGHAT, FQNNGV. Trimming removed 6 bases at V and 10 bases at J, with 22 bases between. Here the CDR3 reads CASRTTVGGSREQFF. DNA for the CDR3: TGTGCCAGCAGAACGACAGTTGGGGGATCAAGGGAGCAGTTCTTC.

This clonotype appeared a few times. This chain uses TRBV10-3 with TRBJ1-4; 8 nucleotides line up with TRBD1. Germline trimming cut 6 bases from V and 7 bases from J; bases unmatched to any gene: 4. CDR3 length: 13 residues. Germline loops: CDR1 ENHRY, CDR2 SYGVKD. Here the CDR3 DNA reads TGTGCCATCAGGGGACAGGAACTTGAAAAACTGTTTTTT. Translation: CAIRGQELEKLFF.

This clonotype was detected many times. The chain links TRBV2 to TRBJ1-1, with D unclear. The CDR3 is 14 amino acids. Trimming stripped 4 bases from V and 5 bases from J, with 14 bases between. Per the germline V gene, CDR1 is SNHLY and CDR2 is FYNNEI. The CDR3 reads CASSVSELGTEAFF. The CDR3 nucleotides read TGTGCCAGCAGTGTATCAGAACTTGGGACTGAAGCTTTCTTT.

The V call is TRBV7-9, the J call TRBJ2-3, with D perhaps matching TRBD1 or TRBD2 (5 bases each). The germline V gene has CDR1 SEHNR and CDR2 FQNEAQ (reference sequence). V was cut by 4 bases and J by 2 bases, with 19 bases left in between. This CDR3 spans 17 amino acids. The chain's CDR3 is CASSSLPGLLNTDTQYF. In DNA, the CDR3 is TGTGCCAGCAGCTCCTTACCGGGGCTATTGAACACAGATACGCAGTATTTT.

This clonotype appeared many times. The V call is TRBV18, the J call TRBJ1-5; D not resolved. CDR1 and CDR2 (germline): KGHSH, LQKENI. V shed 3 bases and J shed 6 bases, with 9 bases lying between them. The CDR3 extends over 13 amino acids. The CDR3 region has the DNA TGTGCCAGCTCACCTGGGTTTCTTCAGCCCCAGCATTTT. Protein: CASSPGFLQPQHF.